This note documents a single T cell receptor beta chain sequence. Its antigen is unknown. After removal of 6 bases from V and 0 bases from J, the junction contained 11 bases not matched to a gene. The CDR3 is 18 residues long. Germline V lookup: CDR1 SGHRS, CDR2 YFSETQ. Through template switching, a universal primer site was introduced, and the cDNA contained unique molecular identifiers. Via MiXCR, TCRdb re-called the 5' RACE reads, giving one row per CDR3 protein. The sample records around 370,000 distinct CDR3 sequences, roughly 9% being singletons. These data are taken from a study of identical twins. Overall study results and limits: Out-of-frame sharing of TCR alpha in monozygotic twins was underestimated by models. Twin-shared out-of-frame alpha sequences were enriched for low generation probability.

The TCR sequence derives from a woman aged 45-65 years in good health. The sample taken for sequencing was naive T cells sorted from blood. The chain has TRBV5-1 and TRBJ2-6, with 8 positions matching TRBD2. In DNA, the CDR3 is TGCGCCAGCACATTAGCGGGACCCCTTTCCTCTGGGGCCAACGTCCTGACTTTC. It is translated as CASTLAGPLSSGANVLTF. The full variable domain, rest sourced from reference TRBV5-1 and TRBJ2-6, is KAGVTQTPRYLIKTRGQQVTLSCSPISGHRSVSWYQQTPGQGLQFLFEYFSETQRNKGNFPGRFSGRQFSNSRSEMNVSTLELGDSALYLCASTLAGPLSSGANVLTFGAGSRLTVL.